The 21 T cell receptor beta chains below all came from one sample that was sequenced in a study of T-cell memory formation after mild COVID-19 (dated by TCRdb to 2020 to 2023). The method behind the library was 5' RACE. Instrument used: Illumina NovaSeq 6000. TCRdb reworked the public reads: Q25 trimming with fastp, MiXCR clone assembly, productive beta chains retained. Merged by CDR3 protein, the rows form single entries marked with the most common genes and DNA. This sample holds fewer than 450,000 distinct CDR3 sequences; around 21% were observed only once. About an eighth of the sample rests with the top ten. The sample consisted of PBMCs or a T cell subset sorted from them (not recorded which). The receptors shown here come from an adult woman who had mild COVID-19 (a few samples of this study predate the infection). The sample titles of this study are shuffled in the database, so cell type and time point are left out; the donor was told from shared clones.

The chain carries TRBV29-1 and TRBJ2-6, with TRBD1 identical over 8 bases. There are 16 residues in the CDR3. The trim removed 6 bases at V and 0 bases at J, leaving 7 bases unmatched. Germline V CDR1 and CDR2: SQVTM, ANQGSEA. The CDR3 loop is CSVMDRAYSGANVLTF. The CDR3 DNA is TGCAGCGTGATGGACAGGGCATACTCTGGGGCCAACGTCCTGACTTTC.

This clonotype was picked up a small number of times. This chain links TRBV5-1 with TRBJ2-7; weak D call: TRBD2 (5 bases). This CDR3 has 13 residues. Per the germline V gene, CDR1 is SGHRS and CDR2 is YFSETQ. Trimming took 1 base from V and 2 from J, leaving 7 bases between them. The CDR3, as DNA: TGCGCCAGCAGCTTGCGGGAAACCTACGAGCAGTACTTC. It specifies CASSLRETYEQYF.

The chain recombines TRBV12-3 or TRBV12-4 with TRBJ1-5; 7 bases align to TRBD1. This CDR3 contains 15 residues. With V trimmed by 7 bases and J by 2 bases, 8 bases remained unmatched. The CDR3 region is CASNHRGRRNQPQHF. The CDR3 DNA is TGTGCCAGCAACCACAGGGGACGGCGCAATCAGCCCCAGCATTTT.

In this sample, this clonotype turned up a few times. This sequence joins TRBV5-6 and TRBJ2-7; 8 positions match TRBD1. Germline trimming cut 4 bases from V and 3 bases from J; bases unmatched to any gene: 9. Germline CDR1 and CDR2: SGHDT and YYEEEE. This CDR3 is built from 15 residues. CDR3 sequence: CASSPVGQGGYEQYF. The CDR3, as DNA: TGTGCCAGCAGCCCCGTCGGACAGGGAGGCTACGAGCAGTACTTC. The variable domain in full, with the rest retrieved from reference TRBV5-6 and TRBJ2-7, is DAGVTQSPTHLIKTRGQQVTLRCSPKSGHDTVSWYQQALGQGPQFIFQYYEEEERQRGNFPDRFSGHQFPNYSSELNVNALLLGDSALYLCASSPVGQGGYEQYFGPGTRLTVT.

The chain links TRBV7-6 to TRBJ2-7; D is ambiguous. This CDR3 contains 13 residues. V was cut by 3 bases and J by 2 bases, with 8 bases left in between. CDR1 and CDR2 (germline): SGHVS, FNYEAQ. The CDR3 loop reads CASSFGRTYEQYF. DNA of the CDR3: TGTGCCAGCAGCTTCGGGCGGACCTACGAGCAGTACTTC.

CDR3 amino acids: CATSDRHSGRGELFF. CDR3 bases: TGTGCCACCAGTGATAGACACAGCGGGAGAGGGGAGCTGTTTTTT. The rearrangement links TRBV24-1 to TRBJ2-2; 8 nucleotides line up with TRBD2. CDR1 is KGHDR and CDR2 is SFDVKD in the germline V gene. The CDR3 contains 15 residues. With V trimmed by 3 bases and J by 8 bases, 7 bases remained unmatched.

This clonotype was observed a handful of times. The V gene is TRBV20-1, the J gene TRBJ2-4; possibly TRBD2 for D (7 bases). V dropped 3 bases and J dropped 3 bases, with 18 bases sitting between them. The germline CDR1 and CDR2 sequences are DFQATT and SNEGSKA (reference sequence). This CDR3 region has 16 residues. DNA for the CDR3: TGCAGTGCTAGGGTCTTCAGGGAGGGGGTCAAAAACATTCAGTACTTC. Its protein product is CSARVFREGVKNIQYF.

In its sample, this clonotype was seen a few times. The chain employs TRBV5-1 and TRBJ2-1; 10 nucleotides agree with TRBD1. Trimming took 0 bases from V and 4 from J; bases not matched to a gene: 4. From germline, CDR1 is SGHRS and CDR2 YFSETQ. The CDR3 consists of 16 residues. The CDR3 region is CASSLGPGQGYNEQFF. CDR3 nucleotide sequence: TGCGCCAGCAGCTTGGGGCCGGGACAGGGGTACAATGAGCAGTTCTTC.

CDR3: CASSVTLNEQFF. The CDR3 nucleotides are TGTGCCAGCAGCGTAACGTTGAATGAGCAGTTCTTC. V and J are TRBV9 and TRBJ2-1; D is uncertain. The germline CDR1 and CDR2 sequences are SGDLS and YYNGEE. V was clipped by 1 base and J by 7 bases, with 6 bases between them. The CDR3 is 12 residues long.

This clonotype was found a few times. The chain joins TRBV5-1 to TRBJ2-3; 8 bases match TRBD2. Germline V gives CDR1 SGHRS, CDR2 YFSETQ. This CDR3 contains 16 residues. J was trimmed by 5 bases and V by 4 bases; bases with no gene match: 12. Here the CDR3 DNA reads TGCGCCAGCAGCCGACTACCAGCGGGAGCCGGAGATACGCAGTATTTT. Translating it yields CASSRLPAGAGDTQYF.

This clonotype has a handful of counts. The gene calls are TRBV20-1 and TRBJ2-1, with 9 positions matching TRBD2. V lost 1 base and J lost 1; bases outside the gene matches: 5. The CDR3 consists of 16 residues. Germline CDR1 is DFQATT and CDR2 is SNEGSKA (reference sequence). As DNA, the CDR3 is TGCAGTGCTAGAGGGCGGGAGGGAGGATCCTACAATGAGCAGTTCTTC. Translation: CSARGREGGSYNEQFF.

In its sample, this clonotype was seen a few times. CDR3 protein: CATSDKVAGVADTQYF. The DNA of the CDR3 is TGTGCCACCAGTGATAAGGTAGCGGGAGTGGCAGATACGCAGTATTTT. The chain links TRBV24-1 to TRBJ2-3; TRBD2 matches at 9 bases. The CDR3 totals 16 residues. Germline V gene lookup returns CDR1 KGHDR and CDR2 SFDVKD. Trimming at V came to 3 bases and at J to 4 bases, leaving 7 bases not matched to a gene.

This clonotype was seen a handful of times. J is TRBJ2-3 and V is TRBV2; 7 bases agree with TRBD2. V gave up 0 bases and J gave up 5 bases; unmatched junction bases: 2. Looked up from germline, CDR1 is SNHLY and CDR2 is FYNNEI. The CDR3 sequence is 14 residues long. The CDR3, as DNA: TGTGCCAGCAGTGAAGCTCTAGCGGAAGATACGCAGTATTTT. It encodes CASSEALAEDTQYF.

This chain connects TRBV10-3 to TRBJ1-1; D ambiguous. CDR3 size: 14 residues. Germline loops: CDR1 ENHRY, CDR2 SYGVKD. The V end was cut by 4 bases, the J end by 1 base, with 10 bases between. The CDR3: CAISGLAGNTEAFF. The CDR3 region has the DNA TGTGCCATCAGTGGCCTAGCAGGGAACACTGAAGCTTTCTTT.

DNA for the CDR3: TGTGCCAGCAGGGGCGGGGGCGGAGGCGCAGATACGCAGTATTTT. Protein: CASRGGGGGADTQYF. The chain uses TRBV12-3 or TRBV12-4 and TRBJ2-3; a possible D gene is TRBD2 (7 bases). The V end was cut by 6 bases, the J end by 4 bases, with 17 bases between. The CDR3 has 15 amino acids.

The chain carries TRBV6-2 or TRBV6-3 and TRBJ2-1; D is ambiguous. The V gene lost 5 bases and the J gene lost 2 bases, with 7 bases spanning the gap. CDR1 is MNHEY and CDR2 is SVGEGT in the germline V gene. The CDR3 length is 13 residues. The CDR3 sequence is CASSKLAYNEQFF. CDR3 DNA: TGTGCCAGCAGTAAGTTAGCCTACAATGAGCAGTTCTTC.

This clonotype was found a few times. The chain couples TRBV29-1 to TRBJ2-7, with 7 bases matching TRBD2. This CDR3 is 15 amino acids long. Trimming cost V 4 bases and J 5 bases; bases outside gene matches: 14. Per germline, CDR1 SQVTM and CDR2 ANQGSEA. The CDR3, as DNA: TGCAGCGTTGCCCCTCGGGGCGGGAGAAGGCACGAGCAGTACTTC. Protein: CSVAPRGGRRHEQYF.

This clonotype was detected only a few times. This chain joins TRBV2 and TRBJ2-7, with D unclear. With 7 bases removed from V and 3 bases from J, the gap between germline ends came to 10 bases. The CDR3 has 12 amino acids. The germline V gene has CDR1 SNHLY and CDR2 FYNNEI. CDR3 in amino acids: CASKEVGYEQYF. In DNA form, the CDR3 reads TGTGCCAGCAAAGAGGTCGGCTACGAGCAGTACTTC.

This clonotype appeared a few times. The V gene is TRBV10-3, the J gene TRBJ2-3; TRBD1 might be the D (6 bases). Between the trimmed V and J ends, which lost 5 bases and 4 bases, there was a span of 16 bases. Germline V gene sequence: CDR1 ENHRY, CDR2 SYGVKD. The CDR3 runs to 15 residues. The CDR3 sequence is CAISSRTGPPDTQYF. The CDR3 DNA sequence: TGTGCCATCAGTTCTCGTACAGGGCCCCCAGATACGCAGTATTTT.

The chain recombines TRBV10-3 with TRBJ2-5, with D possibly being TRBD1 or TRBD2 (5 bases each). V shed 6 bases and J shed 6 bases, with 26 bases lying between them. This CDR3 region has 17 residues. Germline values: CDR1 ENHRY, CDR2 SYGVKD. CDR3 in DNA: TGTGCCATCAGGCGGGCCTCGGAGCGGCATGGGACGCAGACCCAGTACTTC. Protein product: CAIRRASERHGTQTQYF.

This clonotype was counted only a few times. The genes are TRBV5-1 and TRBJ2-3; 9 bases fit TRBD2. Germline loops: CDR1 SGHRS, CDR2 YFSETQ. The CDR3 runs 17 residues. After removal of 6 bases from V and 0 bases from J, the junction contained 11 bases not matched to a gene. As DNA, the CDR3 is TGCGCCAGCAAATGGCCAGCGGGGGGATATAGCACAGATACGCAGTATTTT. Protein sequence: CASKWPAGGYSTDTQYF.